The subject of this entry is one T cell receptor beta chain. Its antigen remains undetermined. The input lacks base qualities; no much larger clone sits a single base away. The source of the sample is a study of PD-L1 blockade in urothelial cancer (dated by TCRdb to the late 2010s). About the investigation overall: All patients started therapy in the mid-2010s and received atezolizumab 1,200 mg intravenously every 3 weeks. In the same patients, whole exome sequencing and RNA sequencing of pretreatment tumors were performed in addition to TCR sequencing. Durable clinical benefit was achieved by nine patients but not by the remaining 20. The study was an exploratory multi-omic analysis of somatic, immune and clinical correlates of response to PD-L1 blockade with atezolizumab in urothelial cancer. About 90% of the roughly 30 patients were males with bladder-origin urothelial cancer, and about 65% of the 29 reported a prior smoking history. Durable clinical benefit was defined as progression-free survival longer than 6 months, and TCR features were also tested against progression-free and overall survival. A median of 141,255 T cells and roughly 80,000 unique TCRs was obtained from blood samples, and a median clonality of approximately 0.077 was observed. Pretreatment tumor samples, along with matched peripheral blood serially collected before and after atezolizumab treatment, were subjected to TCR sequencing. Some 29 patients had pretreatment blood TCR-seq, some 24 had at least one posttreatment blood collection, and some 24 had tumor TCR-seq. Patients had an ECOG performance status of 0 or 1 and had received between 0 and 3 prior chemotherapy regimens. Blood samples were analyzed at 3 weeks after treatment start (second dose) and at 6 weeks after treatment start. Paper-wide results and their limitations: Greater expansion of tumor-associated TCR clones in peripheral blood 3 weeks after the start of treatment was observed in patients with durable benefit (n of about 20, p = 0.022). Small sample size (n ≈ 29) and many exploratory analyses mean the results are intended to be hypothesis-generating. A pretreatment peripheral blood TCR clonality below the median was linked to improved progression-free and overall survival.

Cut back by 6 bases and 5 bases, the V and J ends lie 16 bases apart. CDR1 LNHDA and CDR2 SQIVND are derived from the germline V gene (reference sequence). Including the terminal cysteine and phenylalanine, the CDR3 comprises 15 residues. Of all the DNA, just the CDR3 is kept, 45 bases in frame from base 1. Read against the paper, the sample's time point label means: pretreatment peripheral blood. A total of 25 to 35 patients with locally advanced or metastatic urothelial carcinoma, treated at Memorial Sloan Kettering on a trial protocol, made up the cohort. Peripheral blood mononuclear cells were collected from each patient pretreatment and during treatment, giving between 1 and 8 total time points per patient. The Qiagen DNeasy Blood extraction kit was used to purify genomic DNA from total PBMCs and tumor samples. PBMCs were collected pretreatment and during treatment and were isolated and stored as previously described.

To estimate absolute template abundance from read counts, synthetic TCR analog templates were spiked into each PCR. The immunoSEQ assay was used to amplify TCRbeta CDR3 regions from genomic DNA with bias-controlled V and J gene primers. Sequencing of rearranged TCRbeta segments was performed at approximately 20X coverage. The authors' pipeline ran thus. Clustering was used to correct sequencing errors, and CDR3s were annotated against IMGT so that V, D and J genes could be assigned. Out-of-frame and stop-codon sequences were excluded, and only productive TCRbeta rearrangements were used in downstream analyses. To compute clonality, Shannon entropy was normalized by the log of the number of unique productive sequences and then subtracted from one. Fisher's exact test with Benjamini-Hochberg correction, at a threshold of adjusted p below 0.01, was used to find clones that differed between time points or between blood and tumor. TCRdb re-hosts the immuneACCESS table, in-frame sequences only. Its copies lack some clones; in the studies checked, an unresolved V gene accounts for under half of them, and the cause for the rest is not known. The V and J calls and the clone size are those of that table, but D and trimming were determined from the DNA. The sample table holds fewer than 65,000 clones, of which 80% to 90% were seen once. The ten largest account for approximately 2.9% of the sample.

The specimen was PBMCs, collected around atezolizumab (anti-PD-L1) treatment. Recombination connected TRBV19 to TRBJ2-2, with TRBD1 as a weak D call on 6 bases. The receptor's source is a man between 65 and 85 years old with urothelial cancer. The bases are TGTGCCAGTAGGGACCACAGGGCTGGAACCGGGGAGCTGTTTTTT. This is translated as CASRDHRAGTGELFF.